The entry that follows covers one T cell receptor beta chain sequence. This CDR3 has 17 residues. TCRdb re-analysed the reads in MiXCR, keeping a single row per CDR3 protein. This repertoire shows roughly 250,000 distinct CDR3 sequences, more than 25% found once; its top ten account for 6% to 8.5%. This sample stems from a study of kidney transplant recipient with SARS-CoV-2 infection. The TCR originated in a young adult male patient who had COVID-19 and was a kidney transplant recipient. Some T cells may have originated in the graft donor. The starting material was a blood sample, obtained at baseline and between days 110 and 120 from a kidney transplant recipient. The chain is built from TRBV8-2 and TRBJ2-6. TRBV8-2 is a known pseudogene. The CDR3 DNA is TGTGGCAACGTGCGCAGGATAACACAAAGTCGGGTCAACGTCCTGACTTTC. It specifies CGNVRRITQSRVNVLTF.